Presented here are 24 T cell receptor beta chains from one specimen sequenced in a study of shared clonotypes between healthy human individuals. Profiling relied on immunoSEQ multiplex PCR, and the TCRdb table lists in-frame clones only, not all of them. The sample contains some 2,500,000 clones, approximately 93% of which appear only once. Sequencing used naive CD4+ T cells from PBMCs. Regarding subset: CD45RA+ positively selected. The receptors shown here come from a man between 18 and 35 years old in good health. Some clones in this sample may be carry-over from other donors' samples.

This chain links TRBV11-2 with TRBJ2-1; 7 bases agree with TRBD1. The ends lost 4 bases at V and 9 bases at J; junction bases unmatched: 12. Germline-derived CDR1 and CDR2 are SGHAT and FQNNGV. This CDR3 has 15 amino acids. CDR3 amino acids: CASSSGQIQRGEQFF. CDR3 sequence (DNA): TGTGCCAGCAGCTCGGGACAGATTCAACGGGGTGAGCAGTTCTTC.

The chain links TRBV6-1 to TRBJ1-2, with TRBD1 as a possible D gene (6 bases). V was trimmed by 4 bases and J by 1 base, leaving 16 bases between them. The germline gives CDR1 MNHNS, CDR2 SASEGT. The CDR3 extends over 16 amino acids. The CDR3 nucleotides are TGTGCCAGCAGTGCGAGGACAGAGACTCTTAACTATGGCTACACCTTC. Its protein product is CASSARTETLNYGYTF.

This clone appeared a single time. This sequence joins TRBV29-1 and TRBJ2-3; 12 nucleotides line up with TRBD2. Germline V gene sequence: CDR1 SQVTM, CDR2 ANQGSEA. This CDR3 is built from 13 residues. Losses at the gene ends were 7 bases for V and 4 bases for J; bases not matched to a gene: 3. The CDR3: CSETSGSSDTQYF. CDR3 bases: TGCAGCGAGACTAGCGGGAGCTCAGATACGCAGTATTTT.

The V gene is TRBV5-1, the J gene TRBJ2-1, with 7 nucleotides matching TRBD2. The CDR3 runs 16 residues. V lost 4 bases and J lost 2; bases outside the gene matches: 9. The germline V gene has CDR1 SGHRS and CDR2 YFSETQ. DNA of the CDR3: TGCGCCAGCAGCCCCTCCTTGCGGGAGACCTACAATGAGCAGTTCTTC. This translates into CASSPSLRETYNEQFF.

The chain employs TRBV7-2 and TRBJ1-5, with D possibly being TRBD1 (5 bases). The CDR3 spans 16 residues. V was cut by 0 bases and J by 3 bases, with 12 bases left in between. Germline CDR1 reads SGHTA; CDR2 reads FQGNSA. The CDR3 protein is CASSLASTESNQPQHF. CDR3 DNA: TGTGCCAGCAGCTTAGCTTCGACAGAATCCAATCAGCCCCAGCATTTT. The complete variable domain, with remaining parts taken from reference TRBV7-2 and TRBJ1-5, reads GAGVSQSPSNKVTEKGKDVELRCDPISGHTALYWYRQSLGQGLEFLIYFQGNSAPDKSGLPSDRFSAERTGGSVSTLTIQRTQQEDSAVYLCASSLASTESNQPQHFGDGTRLSIL.

As DNA, the CDR3 is TGTGCCAGCAGCCAAGTCGTGGCATATTCCTACGAGCAGTACTTC. This codes for CASSQVVAYSYEQYF. The chain recombines TRBV4-2 with TRBJ2-7; D remains ambiguous. This CDR3 spans 15 amino acids. V was clipped by 1 base and J by 1 base, with 11 bases between them. The V gene's germline CDR1 is LGHNA and CDR2 YNFKEQ.

The chain employs TRBV7-9 and TRBJ2-2; the D call may be TRBD1 or TRBD2 (5 bases each). The CDR3 sequence is 17 residues long. CDR1 and CDR2 from the germline V gene are SEHNR and FQNEAQ (reference sequence). V was clipped by 3 bases and J by 2 bases, with 16 bases between them. The CDR3 DNA is TGTGCCAGCAGCTTGTTGTTCGGGACGGATAACACCGGGGAGCTGTTTTTT. Its translation: CASSLLFGTDNTGELFF.

The chain combines TRBV5-1 with TRBJ2-1; the D is unclear. Germline lookup yields CDR1 SGHRS and CDR2 YFSETQ. V lost 4 bases, J lost 2 bases, and 16 bases lay in between. The CDR3 runs to 16 residues. CDR3 nucleotides: TGCGCCAGCAGCCTCGCGATTACTACTACCTACAATGAGCAGTTCTTC. It codes for CASSLAITTTYNEQFF.

The rearrangement uses TRBV11-1 and TRBJ2-7; 7 positions agree with TRBD1. V trimming: 5 bases; J trimming: 2 bases; junction bases outside the gene matches: 6. Germline V gives CDR1 SGHAT, CDR2 FQDESV (reference sequence). CDR3 length: 14 amino acids. The CDR3 DNA follows: TGTGCCAGCAGCCCACAGGGGAACCCCTACGAGCAGTACTTC. Translating gives CASSPQGNPYEQYF.

The chain joins TRBV28 to TRBJ2-4, with D perhaps TRBD2 (6 bases). There are 15 residues in the CDR3. The ends were cut back, 5 bases at V and 2 bases at J, with 13 bases in the middle. Germline V gene lookup returns CDR1 MDHEN and CDR2 SYDVKM. This CDR3 is CASSLGGSPKNIQYF. In DNA form, the CDR3 reads TGTGCCAGCAGTCTTGGGGGGTCCCCCAAAAACATTCAGTACTTC.

This chain uses TRBV6-5 with TRBJ1-1; D remains unclear. With 6 bases removed from V and 7 bases from J, the gap between germline ends came to 12 bases. Germline CDR1 reads MNHEY; CDR2 reads SVGAGI. The CDR3 spans 12 residues. DNA for the CDR3: TGTGCCAGCAGCTCCGACGGGGATGAAGCTTTCTTT. As protein: CASSSDGDEAFF.

V usage is TRBV11-1 and J usage is TRBJ2-5; no definite D call. The CDR3 has 11 residues. The ends were cut back, 5 bases at V and 5 bases at J, with 6 bases in the middle. Germline lookup yields CDR1 SGHAT and CDR2 FQDESV (reference sequence). CDR3 sequence reads: CASSLRETQYF. Here the CDR3 DNA reads TGTGCCAGCAGCCTAAGGGAGACCCAGTACTTC.

The V and J genes are TRBV28 and TRBJ1-4, with D tentatively TRBD1 (6 bases). Trimming cost V 5 bases and J 4 bases, with 14 bases left between them. Germline CDR1 reads MDHEN; CDR2 reads SYDVKM. The CDR3 is 15 residues long. CDR3 sequence reads: CASSPLQGLNEKLFF. CDR3 sequence (DNA): TGTGCCAGCAGTCCGCTACAGGGCCTTAATGAAAAACTGTTTTTT.

This chain joins TRBV5-4 and TRBJ2-3; the D is unclear. Germline V CDR1 and CDR2: SGHNT, YYREEE (reference sequence). Trimming removed 4 bases from V and 2 bases from J, with 17 bases in between. The CDR3 extends over 16 amino acids. Here the CDR3 DNA reads TGTGCCAGCAGCCCGAGCCCCCAGGAAAACACAGATACGCAGTATTTT. This gives the protein CASSPSPQENTDTQYF.

As for this clone: This same CDR3 is encoded by further DNA sequences in the sample. V usage is TRBV11-2 and J usage is TRBJ1-5; D is uncertain. The germline CDR1 and CDR2 sequences are SGHAT and FQNNGV. V was trimmed by 0 bases and J by 6 bases, leaving 6 bases between them. The CDR3 has 13 amino acids. The CDR3 protein is CASSLEGGQPQHF. The CDR3 region has the DNA TGTGCCAGCAGCTTAGAAGGTGGTCAGCCCCAGCATTTT.

This chain connects TRBV5-1 to TRBJ2-5; D is possibly TRBD1 or TRBD2 (5 bases each). This CDR3 is 14 amino acids long. Germline V gives CDR1 SGHRS, CDR2 YFSETQ. V was pared by 0 bases and J by 5 bases, with 11 bases between. CDR3 bases: TGCGCCAGCAGCTTGGCCTTTGGGACGGAGACCCAGTACTTC. Translation: CASSLAFGTETQYF.

The rearrangement uses TRBV28 and TRBJ1-1; D unresolved. Germline assignment: CDR1 MDHEN and CDR2 SYDVKM. V lost 10 bases to trimming and J lost 1 base, with 10 bases between them. This CDR3 has 12 amino acids. The CDR3 reads CAIRRRNTEAFF. The CDR3 DNA follows: TGTGCCATTCGACGGCGGAACACTGAAGCTTTCTTT.

The chain couples TRBV4-2 to TRBJ1-4; D unresolved. The V gene lost 1 base and the J gene lost 0 bases, with 12 bases spanning the gap. The germline gives CDR1 LGHNA, CDR2 YNFKEQ. The CDR3 has 17 residues. CDR3 sequence (DNA): TGTGCCAGCAGCCAAGGTGCCAACCATGCAACTAATGAAAAACTGTTTTTT. Translated, it gives CASSQGANHATNEKLFF.

The chain recombines TRBV28 with TRBJ1-3; weak D call: TRBD1 (6 bases). Germline V gene sequence: CDR1 MDHEN, CDR2 SYDVKM. The CDR3 runs 16 residues. The V gene lost 6 bases and the J gene lost 3 bases, with 18 bases spanning the gap. CDR3 region: CASSLGGSSLGNTIYF. CDR3 DNA: TGTGCCAGCAGCCTAGGGGGTTCCTCCCTTGGAAACACCATATATTTT.

The chain carries TRBV18 and TRBJ1-4; D is uncertain. Germline V lookup: CDR1 KGHSH, CDR2 LQKENI. V was shortened by 2 bases and J by 1 base, with 11 bases between the two germline ends. There are 16 residues in the CDR3. The CDR3 spells CASSPEQLVTNEKLFF. For the CDR3, the DNA is TGTGCCAGCTCACCAGAGCAGCTCGTAACTAATGAAAAACTGTTTTTT.

The V gene is TRBV10-3, the J gene TRBJ2-2, with D perhaps TRBD1 (5 bases). CDR3 size: 16 residues. CDR1 and CDR2 (germline): ENHRY, SYGVKD. Trimming stripped 3 bases from V and 3 bases from J, with 14 bases between. DNA for the CDR3: TGTGCCATCAGTGAAGGGGCAGGGTTAGACACCGGGGAGCTGTTTTTT. As protein: CAISEGAGLDTGELFF.

This chain links TRBV7-9 with TRBJ2-3; no reliable D call. CDR3 length: 16 amino acids. Trimming took off 3 bases at V and 2 bases at J, with 15 bases between the two ends. CDR1 and CDR2 from the germline V gene are SEHNR and FQNEAQ (reference sequence). The CDR3 bases are TGTGCCAGCAGCTTCCCCCCTGGTAGCAACACAGATACGCAGTATTTT. Protein sequence: CASSFPPGSNTDTQYF.

This clone was seen a single time. A read error may produce the germline difference seen at one junction end. The V call is TRBV5-3, the J call TRBJ2-5; no firm D call. TRBV5-3 is assigned to the ORF class and has an uncertain function. This CDR3 is built from 14 residues. The CDR3 sequence: CASSLASGEETQYF. The CDR3, as DNA: TGTGCCAGCAGCTTGGCCTCTGGAGAAGAGACCCAGTACTTC.

On this clone itself: Within the sample, other DNA sequences also encode this same CDR3. The genes are TRBV5-1 and TRBJ2-7; TRBD2 is a possible D gene (5 bases). V was shortened by 0 bases and J by 0 bases, with 10 bases between the two germline ends. The CDR3 is 15 residues long. The V gene's germline CDR1 is SGHRS and CDR2 YFSETQ. The CDR3 sequence: CASSLAPGYSYEQYF. For the CDR3, the DNA is TGCGCCAGCAGCTTGGCCCCGGGATACTCCTACGAGCAGTACTTC.